This T cell receptor beta chain was profiled in a study of T cell responses to AZD1222 COVID-19 vaccine. In regard to this clone: Its antigen is not known.

Study-wide results and caveats: Spike-specific TCR breadth rose after two AZD1222 doses, and depth rose as well. The sample set comprised mostly white British donors with more females, and clonal diversity was possibly underestimated.

The CDR3 runs 16 residues. J lost 2 bases, V lost 4 bases, and 10 bases had no gene match. The germline CDR1 and CDR2 sequences are SGHDN and FVKESK. Assay used: immunoSEQ multiplex PCR; TCRdb lists only in-frame clones, some missing. The sample holds 70,000 to 95,000 clones, 88% seen once. This chain links TRBV14 with TRBJ2-7, with TRBD2 identical over 8 bases. Here the sequenced sample was peripheral blood, taken on day 0 of MenACWY control vaccination. The clonotype comes from an adult in good health. Here the CDR3 reads CASSLGAGVLTYEQYF. In nucleotides, the CDR3 is TGTGCCAGCAGCCTGGGAGCGGGAGTCTTGACCTACGAGCAGTACTTC.